This passage covers 24 T cell receptor beta chains from one sample sequenced in a study of blood T cells in healthy people across ages. A sample-barcoded 5' primer and a J-beta primer mix were used in a second PCR of roughly 7 to 12 cycles. TCRdb ran MiXCR on the 5' RACE reads and lists one entry per CDR3 protein. The data hold fewer than 1.5 million distinct CDR3 sequences, with around two fifths observed a single time. Sequencing was performed on blood. All receptors come from a woman in her late teens or twenties in good health.

V gene TRBV27 combines with J gene TRBJ1-4; D is unclear. Germline CDR1 MNHEY, CDR2 SMNVEV (reference sequence). CDR3 size: 17 residues. The ends were cut back, 0 bases at V and 8 bases at J, with 19 bases in the middle. This CDR3 reads CASSLSTGNSRAEKLFF. The CDR3 DNA reads TGTGCCAGCAGTTTATCAACCGGGAACAGCCGAGCGGAAAAACTGTTTTTT.

This clonotype was detected only a few times. V usage is TRBV7-9 and J usage is TRBJ1-2, with 10 bases identical to TRBD1. V dropped 5 bases and J dropped 3; count of bases not matched to a gene: 6. The CDR3 runs to 15 residues. From germline, CDR1 is SEHNR and CDR2 FQNEAQ (reference sequence). The CDR3 is CASSPGTGAYYGYTF. CDR3 in DNA: TGTGCCAGCAGCCCGGGGACAGGGGCATACTATGGCTACACCTTC.

This clonotype was counted a few times. The rearrangement joins TRBV5-1 to TRBJ1-2, with 11 bases that match TRBD1. V lost 4 bases, J lost 3 bases, and 2 bases stayed unmatched. Germline loops: CDR1 SGHRS, CDR2 YFSETQ. This CDR3 comprises 14 residues. In nucleotides, the CDR3 is TGCGCCAGCAGCAAGGGACAGGGGGACTATGGCTACACCTTC. It is translated as CASSKGQGDYGYTF.

V is TRBV12-3 or TRBV12-4 and J is TRBJ2-1, with 7 bases fitting TRBD2. The CDR3 runs 15 residues. The V and J ends lost 6 bases and 9 bases, in that order; junction bases with no gene match: 14. Here the CDR3 reads CASSPPWGRAGEQFF. As DNA, the CDR3 is TGTGCCAGCAGCCCACCTTGGGGGAGGGCGGGTGAGCAGTTCTTC.

J is TRBJ2-7 and V is TRBV30; perhaps TRBD2 as D (6 bases). Trimming shortened V by 3 bases and J by 2 bases, and 11 bases separated the two germline ends. Germline CDR1 and CDR2: GTSNPN and SVGIG (reference sequence). This CDR3 is 13 amino acids long. CDR3 bases: TGTGCCTGGAGAATGCGGGGAACCTACGAGCAGTACTTC. Protein product: CAWRMRGTYEQYF. Complete variable domain (other parts from reference TRBV30 and TRBJ2-7): SQTIHQWPATLVQPVGSPLSLECTVEGTSNPNLYWYRQAAGRGLQLLFYSVGIGQISSEVPQNLSASRPQDRQFILSSKKLLLSDSGFYLCAWRMRGTYEQYFGPGTRLTVT.

This chain connects TRBV6-5 to TRBJ2-6; 9 nucleotides match TRBD1. The CDR3 is made up of 16 amino acids. Trimming removed 5 bases from V and 2 bases from J; junction bases left unmatched: 4. CDR1 is MNHEY, CDR2 SVGAGI, per germline. The CDR3 nucleotides are TGTGCCAGCAGTCGGCGGACAGGGGCTGGGGCCAACGTCCTGACTTTC. Amino acid sequence: CASSRRTGAGANVLTF.

V and J are TRBV9 and TRBJ2-3; 7 bases line up with TRBD2. Unmatched junction bases numbered 8, after V lost 4 bases and J lost 3 bases. Germline assignment: CDR1 SGDLS and CDR2 YYNGEE. This CDR3 has 15 amino acids. CDR3 DNA sequence: TGTGCCAGCAGCCCGGGGGGTCGACGTACAGATACGCAGTATTTT. The encoded protein is CASSPGGRRTDTQYF.

CDR3 region: CASSFSPQSNTEAFF. The CDR3 bases are TGTGCCAGCAGCTTTTCCCCACAGTCGAACACTGAAGCTTTCTTT. J is TRBJ1-1 and V is TRBV7-2; D not resolved. Germline loops: CDR1 SGHTA, CDR2 FQGNSA. Trimming removed 3 bases at V and 1 base at J, with 12 bases between. CDR3 length equals 15 residues. Variable domain in full (rest from reference TRBV7-2 and TRBJ1-1): GAGVSQSPSNKVTEKGKDVELRCDPISGHTALYWYRQSLGQGLEFLIYFQGNSAPDKSGLPSDRFSAERTGGSVSTLTIQRTQQEDSAVYLCASSFSPQSNTEAFFGQGTRLTVV.

The chain combines TRBV4-1 with TRBJ1-2; possibly TRBD1 for D (6 bases). Per germline, CDR1 MGHRA and CDR2 YSYEKL. The CDR3 has 17 amino acids. V lost 4 bases, J lost 5 bases, and 23 bases lay in between. CDR3 sequence: CASSREGTGIGTYGYTF. The CDR3 DNA reads as TGCGCCAGCAGCCGAGAAGGAACAGGGATTGGGACGTATGGCTACACCTTC.

This clonotype was recorded a few times. The chain combines TRBV29-1 with TRBJ2-1, with 9 bases matching TRBD2. The ends lost 8 bases at V and 1 base at J; junction bases unmatched: 15. Germline CDR1 reads SQVTM; CDR2 reads ANQGSEA. This CDR3 spans 17 amino acids. The CDR3 loop is CSLLGGSGSPSYNEQFF. CDR3 in DNA: TGCAGCCTCCTGGGAGGTAGCGGGAGTCCTTCCTACAATGAGCAGTTCTTC.

This clonotype was picked up a small number of times. The V gene is TRBV20-1, the J gene TRBJ2-1; 13 bases map to TRBD2. Looked up from germline, CDR1 is DFQATT and CDR2 is SNEGSKA (reference sequence). The length of the CDR3 is 17 residues. V lost 3 bases to trimming and J lost 5 bases; unmatched junction nucleotides: 10. The CDR3 coding sequence is TGCAGTGCTAGGGGGACTAGCGGGACAGCGGCAGACAATGAGCAGTTCTTC. It yields the protein CSARGTSGTAADNEQFF.

In this sample, this clonotype turned up a few times. In DNA form, the CDR3 reads TGTGCCAGCAGTCCTCTAGGGGGCAAGAGCTCCTACGAGCAGTACTTC. It codes for CASSPLGGKSSYEQYF. The rearrangement links TRBV2 to TRBJ2-7; 7 bases line up with TRBD1. V was pared by 5 bases and J by 0 bases, with 10 bases of the junction left unmatched. This CDR3 contains 16 residues. CDR1 and CDR2 from the germline V gene are SNHLY and FYNNEI.

For the CDR3, the DNA is TGCAGTGCCGAAGACAGATTAGACTCCTATAATTCACCCCTCCACTTT. As protein: CSAEDRLDSYNSPLHF. J is TRBJ1-6 and V is TRBV20-1, with D perhaps matching TRBD1 (5 bases). Germline CDR1 and CDR2: DFQATT and SNEGSKA (reference sequence). The CDR3 has 16 residues. V shed 6 bases and J shed 0 bases, with 15 bases lying between them.

Only a few counts were recorded for this clonotype. V is TRBV18 and J is TRBJ2-7; 9 bases are shared with TRBD2. Per the germline V gene, CDR1 is KGHSH and CDR2 is LQKENI. This CDR3 region has 16 residues. V was clipped by 2 bases and J by 5 bases; unmatched bases: 10. CDR3 protein: CASSPEASGNQDEQYF. The CDR3 coding sequence is TGTGCCAGCTCACCAGAGGCTAGCGGGAATCAGGACGAGCAGTACTTC.

There are a few counts of this clonotype. The chain links TRBV7-9 to TRBJ2-3, with D possibly being TRBD1 (6 bases). The V end was cut by 4 bases, the J end by 1 base, with 9 bases between. This CDR3 contains 14 residues. Looked up from germline, CDR1 is SEHNR and CDR2 is FQNEAQ (reference sequence). This CDR3 reads CASSWTEGTDTQYF. DNA for the CDR3: TGTGCCAGCAGCTGGACAGAGGGCACAGATACGCAGTATTTT.

This clonotype turned up a few times. V is TRBV10-1 and J is TRBJ1-1; a weak D match, TRBD1 (5 bases). The CDR3 totals 14 residues. V was clipped by 6 bases and J by 0 bases, with 11 bases between them. The V gene's germline CDR1 is WNHNN and CDR2 SYGVQD (reference sequence). Here the CDR3 DNA reads TGCGCCAGCAGCGTTGGGACGGTGAACACTGAAGCTTTCTTT. Translation gives CASSVGTVNTEAFF.

V usage is TRBV20-1 and J usage is TRBJ2-7; unclear D gene. V shed 1 base and J shed 2 bases, with 12 bases lying between them. The CDR3 is 14 amino acids. Germline V gene sequence: CDR1 DFQATT, CDR2 SNEGSKA (reference sequence). CDR3 sequence (DNA): TGCAGTGCTAGAGTTCCTGGGGTCACCTACGAGCAGTACTTC. Translating gives CSARVPGVTYEQYF.

This chain links TRBV28 with TRBJ2-5, with 10 bases identical to TRBD1. The V segment lost 3 bases and the J segment 7 bases; nucleotides outside the gene matches: 5. CDR1 and CDR2 from the germline V gene are MDHEN and SYDVKM. The CDR3 loop spans 14 amino acids. The CDR3 region is CASSFSGQGRTQYF. The CDR3 bases are TGTGCCAGCAGTTTTTCGGGACAGGGGAGGACCCAGTACTTC.

The rearrangement joins TRBV20-1 to TRBJ2-4; D is uncertain. The J call is in doubt because the DNA end fits TRBJ2-7 better. This CDR3 has 13 amino acids. Germline CDR1 is DFQATT and CDR2 is SNEGSKA (reference sequence). The CDR3 sequence: CSARGVSRNEQYF. As DNA, the CDR3 is TGCAGTGCTAGAGGGGTGAGTCGGAACGAGCAGTACTTC.

The rearrangement uses TRBV2 and TRBJ1-1; the D gene is possibly TRBD1 (6 bases). This CDR3 contains 12 residues. The ends were cut back, 3 bases at V and 11 bases at J, with 13 bases in the middle. Germline V CDR1 and CDR2: SNHLY, FYNNEI. The CDR3 spells CASSDRGIWAFF. CDR3 coding DNA: TGTGCCAGCAGTGACAGGGGAATATGGGCTTTCTTT.

This clonotype occurred many times. CDR3 bases: TGTGCCACCAGTGACCCCAGACTAGCGGAAGAGACCCAGTACTTC. As protein: CATSDPRLAEETQYF. The J gene is TRBJ2-5, the V gene TRBV24-1, with 9 bases aligning to TRBD2. V lost 4 bases to trimming and J lost 3 bases; unmatched junction nucleotides: 5. The CDR3 runs to 15 residues. CDR1 and CDR2 from the germline V gene are KGHDR and SFDVKD.

The J gene is TRBJ2-7, the V gene TRBV2; 8 bases are shared with TRBD2. The germline V gene encodes CDR1 SNHLY and CDR2 FYNNEI. The V gene end was trimmed by 7 bases and the J gene end by 0 bases; junction bases not matched to a gene: 8. The CDR3 sequence is 15 residues long. CDR3 sequence: CASKGGSGDSYEQYF. The CDR3 bases are TGTGCCAGCAAAGGGGGTAGCGGGGACTCCTACGAGCAGTACTTC. The full variable domain, in which reference TRBV2 and TRBJ2-7 provide the parts outside the CDR3, is EPEVTQTPSHQVTQMGQEVILRCVPISNHLYFYWYRQILGQKVEFLVSFYNNEISEKSEIFDDQFSVERPDGSNFTLKIRSTKLEDSAMYFCASKGGSGDSYEQYFGPGTRLTVT.

The chain couples TRBV2 to TRBJ1-4; unclear D gene. The V end lost 6 bases, the J end lost 1 base, and 15 bases lay between the germline ends. The CDR3 is 16 amino acids. The germline V gene encodes CDR1 SNHLY and CDR2 FYNNEI. CDR3 sequence reads: CASRTRGSGTNEKLFF. CDR3 sequence (DNA): TGTGCCAGCAGGACAAGAGGGTCAGGAACTAATGAAAAACTGTTTTTT. Supplemented by reference TRBV2 and TRBJ1-4, the full variable domain reads EPEVTQTPSHQVTQMGQEVILRCVPISNHLYFYWYRQILGQKVEFLVSFYNNEISEKSEIFDDQFSVERPDGSNFTLKIRSTKLEDSAMYFCASRTRGSGTNEKLFFGSGTQLSVL.

The rearrangement uses TRBV6-5 and TRBJ1-2, with TRBD1 as a possible D gene (5 bases). Trimming took off 2 bases at V and 5 bases at J, with 15 bases between the two ends. The CDR3 runs to 15 residues. The V gene's germline CDR1 is MNHEY and CDR2 SVGAGI. The CDR3, as DNA: TGTGCCAGCAGTTACAGTACAGGTGGAGGGTATGGCTACACCTTC. It is translated as CASSYSTGGGYGYTF.